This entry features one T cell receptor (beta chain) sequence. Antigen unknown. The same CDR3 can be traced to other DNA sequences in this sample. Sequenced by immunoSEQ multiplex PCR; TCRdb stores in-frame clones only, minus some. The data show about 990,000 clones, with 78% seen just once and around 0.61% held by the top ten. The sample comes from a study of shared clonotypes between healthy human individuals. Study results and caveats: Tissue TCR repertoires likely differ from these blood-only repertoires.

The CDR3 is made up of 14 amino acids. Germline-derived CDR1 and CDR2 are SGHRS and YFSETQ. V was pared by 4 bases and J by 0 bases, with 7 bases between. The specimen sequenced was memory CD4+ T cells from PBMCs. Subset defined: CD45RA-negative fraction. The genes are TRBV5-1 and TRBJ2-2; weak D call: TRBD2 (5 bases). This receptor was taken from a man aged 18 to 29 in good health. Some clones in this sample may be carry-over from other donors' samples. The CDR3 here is CASSLGANTGELFF. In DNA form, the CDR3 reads TGCGCCAGCAGCCTCGGGGCGAACACCGGGGAGCTGTTTTTT.